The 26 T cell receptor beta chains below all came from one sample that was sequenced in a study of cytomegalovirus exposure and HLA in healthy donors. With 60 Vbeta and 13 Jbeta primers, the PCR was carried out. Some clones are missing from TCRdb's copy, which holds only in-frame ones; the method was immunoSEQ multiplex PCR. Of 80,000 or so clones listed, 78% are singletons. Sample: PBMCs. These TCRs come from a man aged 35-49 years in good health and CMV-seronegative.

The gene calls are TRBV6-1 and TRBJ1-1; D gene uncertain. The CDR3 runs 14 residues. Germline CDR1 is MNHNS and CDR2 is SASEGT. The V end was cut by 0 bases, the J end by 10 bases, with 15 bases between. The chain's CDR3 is CASSEALRGLGAFF. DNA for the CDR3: TGTGCCAGCAGTGAAGCGCTTCGAGGGCTTGGAGCTTTCTTT.

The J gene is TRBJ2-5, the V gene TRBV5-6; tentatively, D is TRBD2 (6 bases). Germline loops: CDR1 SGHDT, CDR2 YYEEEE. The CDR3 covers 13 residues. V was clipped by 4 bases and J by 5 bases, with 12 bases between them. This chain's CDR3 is CASSGPGRETQYF. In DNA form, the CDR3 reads TGTGCCAGCAGCGGGCCGGGGAGGGAGACCCAGTACTTC.

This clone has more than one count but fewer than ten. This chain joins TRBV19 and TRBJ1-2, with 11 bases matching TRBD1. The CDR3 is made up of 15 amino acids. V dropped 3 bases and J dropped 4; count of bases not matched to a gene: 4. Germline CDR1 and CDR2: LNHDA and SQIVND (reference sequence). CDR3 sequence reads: CASSIGTGGRYGYTF. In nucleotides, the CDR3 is TGTGCCAGTAGTATTGGGACAGGGGGACGCTATGGCTACACCTTC.

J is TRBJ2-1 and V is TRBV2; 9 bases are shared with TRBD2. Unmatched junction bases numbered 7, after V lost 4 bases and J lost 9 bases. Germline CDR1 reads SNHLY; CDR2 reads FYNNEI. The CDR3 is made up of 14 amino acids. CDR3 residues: CASSGLAGSGEQFF. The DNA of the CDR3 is TGTGCCAGCAGTGGTCTAGCGGGGAGTGGTGAGCAGTTCTTC.

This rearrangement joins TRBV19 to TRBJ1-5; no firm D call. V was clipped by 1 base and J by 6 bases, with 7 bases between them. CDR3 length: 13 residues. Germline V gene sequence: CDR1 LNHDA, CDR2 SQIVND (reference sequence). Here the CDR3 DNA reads TGTGCCAGTAGTATAGCCGGGTTTCAGCCCCAGCATTTT. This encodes CASSIAGFQPQHF.

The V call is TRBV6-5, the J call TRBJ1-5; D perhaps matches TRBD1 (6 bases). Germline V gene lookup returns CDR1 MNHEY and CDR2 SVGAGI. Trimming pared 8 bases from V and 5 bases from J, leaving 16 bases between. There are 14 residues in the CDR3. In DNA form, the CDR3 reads TGTGCCAGCCGCTTCAGACAGGAGGATCAGCCCCAGCATTTT. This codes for CASRFRQEDQPQHF.

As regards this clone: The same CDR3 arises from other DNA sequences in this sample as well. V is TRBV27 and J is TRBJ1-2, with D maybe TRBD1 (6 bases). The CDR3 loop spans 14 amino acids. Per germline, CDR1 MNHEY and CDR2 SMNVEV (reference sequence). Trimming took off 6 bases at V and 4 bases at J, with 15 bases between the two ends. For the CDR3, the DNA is TGTGCCAGCAGACAAACAGGGTTATTCTATGGCTACACCTTC. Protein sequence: CASRQTGLFYGYTF.

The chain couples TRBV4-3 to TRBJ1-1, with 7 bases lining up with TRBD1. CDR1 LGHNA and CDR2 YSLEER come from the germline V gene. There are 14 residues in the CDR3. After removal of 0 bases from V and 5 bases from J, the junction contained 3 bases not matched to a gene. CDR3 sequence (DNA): TGCGCCAGCAGCCAAGATTTCAGGGGGACTGAAGCTTTCTTT. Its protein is CASSQDFRGTEAFF.

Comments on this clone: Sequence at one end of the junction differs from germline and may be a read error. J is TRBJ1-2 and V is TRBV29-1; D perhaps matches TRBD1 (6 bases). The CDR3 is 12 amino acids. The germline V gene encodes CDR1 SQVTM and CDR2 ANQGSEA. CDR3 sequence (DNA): TGCAGCGCCCACGGGGGGGCGAATGGCTACCCCTTC. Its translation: CSAHGGANGYPF. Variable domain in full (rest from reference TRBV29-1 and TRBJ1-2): SAVISQKPSRDICQRGTSLTIQCQVDSQVTMMFWYRQQPGQSLTLIATANQGSEATYESGFVIDKFPISRPNLTFSTLTVSNMSPEDSSIYLCSAHGGANGYPFGSGTRLTVV.

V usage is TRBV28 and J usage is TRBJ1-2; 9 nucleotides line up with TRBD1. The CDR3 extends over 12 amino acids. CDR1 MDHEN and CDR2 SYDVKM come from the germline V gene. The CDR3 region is CLTGQGTYGYTF. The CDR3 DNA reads TGTTTGACAGGACAGGGGACCTATGGCTACACCTTC.

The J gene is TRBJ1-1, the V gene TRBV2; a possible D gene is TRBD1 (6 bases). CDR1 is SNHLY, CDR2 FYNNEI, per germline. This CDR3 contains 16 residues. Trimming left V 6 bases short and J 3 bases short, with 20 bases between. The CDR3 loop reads CASRLQGKGRHTEAFF. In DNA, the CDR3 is TGTGCCAGCAGACTCCAGGGGAAAGGGCGACACACTGAAGCTTTCTTT. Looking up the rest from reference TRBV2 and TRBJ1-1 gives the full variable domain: EPEVTQTPSHQVTQMGQEVILRCVPISNHLYFYWYRQILGQKVEFLVSFYNNEISEKSEIFDDQFSVERPDGSNFTLKIRSTKLEDSAMYFCASRLQGKGRHTEAFFGQGTRLTVV.

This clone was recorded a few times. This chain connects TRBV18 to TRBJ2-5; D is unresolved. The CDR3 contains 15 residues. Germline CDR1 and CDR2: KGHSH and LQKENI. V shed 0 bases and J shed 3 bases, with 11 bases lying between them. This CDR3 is CASSPPTALKETQYF. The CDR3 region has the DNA TGTGCCAGCTCACCACCAACAGCCCTCAAAGAGACCCAGTACTTC.

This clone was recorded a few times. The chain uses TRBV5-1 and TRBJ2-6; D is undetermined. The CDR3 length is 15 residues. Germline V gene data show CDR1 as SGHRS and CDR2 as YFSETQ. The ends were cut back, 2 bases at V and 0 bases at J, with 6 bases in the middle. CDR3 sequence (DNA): TGCGCCAGCAGCTTAACGCGCTCTGGGGCCAACGTCCTGACTTTC. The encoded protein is CASSLTRSGANVLTF.

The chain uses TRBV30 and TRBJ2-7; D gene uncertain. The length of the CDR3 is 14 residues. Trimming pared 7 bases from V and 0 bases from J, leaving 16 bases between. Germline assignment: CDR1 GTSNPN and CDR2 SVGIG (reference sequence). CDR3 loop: CASPKNSSSYEQYF. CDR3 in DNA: TGTGCCTCGCCAAAAAATAGTAGCTCCTACGAGCAGTACTTC.

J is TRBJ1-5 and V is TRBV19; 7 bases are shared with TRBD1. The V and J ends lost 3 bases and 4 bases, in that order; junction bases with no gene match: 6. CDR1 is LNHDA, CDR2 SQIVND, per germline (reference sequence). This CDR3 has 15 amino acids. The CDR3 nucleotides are TGTGCCAGTAGTATTTGGGGACAGACAAATCAGCCCCAGCATTTT. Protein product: CASSIWGQTNQPQHF.

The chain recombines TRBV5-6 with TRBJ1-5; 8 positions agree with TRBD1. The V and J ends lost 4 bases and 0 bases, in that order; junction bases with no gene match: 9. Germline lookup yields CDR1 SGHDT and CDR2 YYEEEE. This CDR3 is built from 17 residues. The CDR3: CASSLTTGEHSNQPQHF. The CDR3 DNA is TGTGCCAGCAGCCTAACGACAGGGGAGCATAGCAATCAGCCCCAGCATTTT.

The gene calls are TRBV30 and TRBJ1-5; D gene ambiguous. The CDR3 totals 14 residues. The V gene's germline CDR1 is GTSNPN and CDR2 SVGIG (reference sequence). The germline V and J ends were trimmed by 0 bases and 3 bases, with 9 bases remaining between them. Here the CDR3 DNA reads TGTGCCTGGAGTGTATTGCGGCTCAATCAGCCCCAGCATTTT. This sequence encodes CAWSVLRLNQPQHF.

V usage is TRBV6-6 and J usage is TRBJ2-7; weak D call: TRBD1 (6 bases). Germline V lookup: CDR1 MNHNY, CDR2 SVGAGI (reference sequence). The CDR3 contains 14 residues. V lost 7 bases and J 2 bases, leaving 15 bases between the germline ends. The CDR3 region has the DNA TGTGCCAGCAATTCCCTGGACAGAGCCTACGAGCAGTACTTC. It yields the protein CASNSLDRAYEQYF.

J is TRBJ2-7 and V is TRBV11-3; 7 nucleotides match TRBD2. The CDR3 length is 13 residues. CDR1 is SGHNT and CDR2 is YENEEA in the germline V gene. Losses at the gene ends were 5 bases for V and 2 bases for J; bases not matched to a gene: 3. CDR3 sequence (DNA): TGTGCCAGCAGCACGGGAGGAACCTACGAGCAGTACTTC. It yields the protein CASSTGGTYEQYF.

The CDR3: CASSTPGWGANVLTF. CDR3 nucleotides: TGCGCCAGCAGCACGCCAGGGTGGGGGGCCAACGTCCTGACTTTC. J is TRBJ2-6 and V is TRBV5-1; TRBD1 is a possible D gene (5 bases). Germline V lookup: CDR1 SGHRS, CDR2 YFSETQ. This CDR3 comprises 15 residues. Between the trimmed V and J ends, which lost 4 bases and 4 bases, there was a span of 12 bases.

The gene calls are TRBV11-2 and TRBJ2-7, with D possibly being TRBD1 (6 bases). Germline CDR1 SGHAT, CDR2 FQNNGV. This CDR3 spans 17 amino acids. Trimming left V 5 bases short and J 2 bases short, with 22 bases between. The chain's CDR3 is CASSLGGWTDPAYEQYF. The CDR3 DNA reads TGTGCCAGCAGCCTAGGCGGGTGGACAGACCCAGCCTACGAGCAGTACTTC.

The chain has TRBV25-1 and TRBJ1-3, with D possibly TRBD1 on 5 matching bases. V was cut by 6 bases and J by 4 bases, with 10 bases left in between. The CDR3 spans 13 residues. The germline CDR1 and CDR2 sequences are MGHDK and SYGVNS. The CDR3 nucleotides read TGTGCCAGCAGGGTGGGGCCAGGAAACACCATATATTTT. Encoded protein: CASRVGPGNTIYF.

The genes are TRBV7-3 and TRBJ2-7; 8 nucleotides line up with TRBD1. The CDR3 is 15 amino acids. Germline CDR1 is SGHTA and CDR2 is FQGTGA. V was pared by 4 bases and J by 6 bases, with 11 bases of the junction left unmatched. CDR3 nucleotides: TGTGCCAGCAGCTCCCGGGACAGGCAGGGGGGCGAGCAGTACTTC. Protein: CASSSRDRQGGEQYF.

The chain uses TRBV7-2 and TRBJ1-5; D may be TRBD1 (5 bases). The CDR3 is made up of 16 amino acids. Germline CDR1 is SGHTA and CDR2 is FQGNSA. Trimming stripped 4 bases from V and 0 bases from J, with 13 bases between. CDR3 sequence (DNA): TGTGCCAGCAGCTCTAGGCTCGGGGGTAGCAATCAGCCCCAGCATTTT. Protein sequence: CASSSRLGGSNQPQHF.

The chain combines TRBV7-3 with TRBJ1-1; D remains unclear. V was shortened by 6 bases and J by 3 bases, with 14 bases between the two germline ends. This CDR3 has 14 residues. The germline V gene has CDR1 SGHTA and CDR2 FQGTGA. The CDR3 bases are TGTGCCAGCAGTCGGGAGGTAGCGGACACTGAAGCTTTCTTT. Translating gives CASSREVADTEAFF.

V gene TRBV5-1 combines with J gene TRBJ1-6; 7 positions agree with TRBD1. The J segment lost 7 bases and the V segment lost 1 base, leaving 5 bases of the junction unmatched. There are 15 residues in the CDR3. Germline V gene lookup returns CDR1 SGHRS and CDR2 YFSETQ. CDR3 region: CASSLIGGQNSPLHF. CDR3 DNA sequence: TGCGCCAGCAGCTTGATTGGGGGACAGAATTCACCCCTCCACTTT. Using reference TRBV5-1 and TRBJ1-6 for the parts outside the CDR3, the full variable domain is KAGVTQTPRYLIKTRGQQVTLSCSPISGHRSVSWYQQTPGQGLQFLFEYFSETQRNKGNFPGRFSGRQFSNSRSEMNVSTLELGDSALYLCASSLIGGQNSPLHFGNGTRLTVT.